The T cell receptor (beta chain) described here comes from a study of shared clonotypes between healthy human individuals. The naive CD8 subset, CD45RO-negative cells positively selected for CCR7, excluded terminally differentiated effector memory CD45RA+ cells. The CDR3 runs to 19 residues. Unmatched junction bases numbered 15, after V lost 5 bases and J lost 0 bases. CDR1 SGHVS and CDR2 FQNEAQ come from the germline V gene. The repertoire was sequenced with immunoSEQ multiplex PCR; TCRdb's copy has only in-frame clones and lacks some. The table records about 2.1 million clones, roughly 95% of them present only once.

This receptor was taken from a man between 18 and 35 years old in good health. Some clones in this sample may be carry-over from other donors' samples. This chain uses TRBV7-8 with TRBJ2-3; TRBD1 matches 9 bases. The material sequenced was naive CD8+ T cells from PBMCs. The DNA of the CDR3 is TGTGCCAGCAGCACCCTCGACAGGGGGGTATACACTAGCACAGATACGCAGTATTTT. As protein: CASSTLDRGVYTSTDTQYF.